The rows below give T cell receptor beta chains drawn from one sample of a study of cytomegalovirus exposure and HLA in healthy donors. Profiled with immunoSEQ multiplex PCR; TCRdb holds only in-frame clones, not every one. The repertoire includes 150,000 to 200,000 clones, 79% of them detected once, and 4.4% sits in the top ten. Sequenced: PBMCs. The receptor set was obtained from a woman under 40 in good health and CMV-seropositive. Each CDR3 is given with its conserved first and last residue. D genes are given only for firm matches. Rows may omit the clone size; those that give it use once, few, many or a size class.

clone_size,j_call,v_call,d_call,cdr3_aa,cdr3_nt
-,TRBJ1-2,TRBV18,-,CASSPTGVRTGFRNYGYTF,TGTGCCAGCTCACCGACGGGGGTCAGAACAGGCTTCAGAAACTATGGCTACACCTTC
-,TRBJ2-5,TRBV27,TRBD2,CASNNPGLDETQYF,TGTGCCAGCAATAACCCGGGACTAGACGAGACCCAGTACTTC
-,TRBJ1-1,TRBV11-2,-,CASSLGGDTEAFF,TGTGCCAGCAGCTTAGGGGGGGACACTGAAGCTTTCTTT
-,TRBJ1-1,TRBV27,-,CASRSGMDYTEAFF,TGTGCCAGCAGAAGTGGGATGGACTATACTGAAGCTTTCTTT
few,TRBJ1-6,TRBV6-1,-,CASRAQGTNSPLHF,TGTGCCAGCAGGGCTCAGGGAACTAATTCACCCCTCCACTTT
-,TRBJ2-5,TRBV23-1,TRBD1,CASSPPDRGPETQYF,TGCGCCAGCAGTCCCCCGGACAGGGGGCCTGAGACCCAGTACTTC
-,TRBJ1-1,TRBV19,TRBD1,CASSLRQGLNTEAFF,TGTGCCAGTAGTCTGCGACAGGGTCTGAACACTGAAGCTTTCTTT
-,TRBJ1-1,TRBV5-8,-,CASSLLVNTEAFF,TGTGCCAGCAGCTTGTTAGTGAACACTGAAGCTTTCTTT
-,TRBJ2-7,TRBV19,TRBD1,CASSSTGTGGRRQYF,TGTGCCAGTAGTTCTACTGGGACAGGGGGCAGGAGGCAGTACTTC
once,TRBJ2-7,TRBV29-1,-,CSVEGGPDYEQYF,TGCAGCGTTGAAGGGGGCCCGGATTACGAGCAGTACTTC
-,TRBJ1-2,TRBV7-6,-,CASSLSTIAGTQNYGYTF,TGTGCCAGCAGCTTATCGACGATTGCGGGTACCCAGAACTATGGCTACACCTTC
once,TRBJ1-6,TRBV18,-,CASSVRLDNSPLHF,TGTGCCAGCTCCGTTCGGCTAGATAATTCACCCCTCCACTTT
few,TRBJ2-7,TRBV6-6,-,CASSVLFPAWYEQYF,TGTGCCAGCTCCGTCCTATTCCCCGCCTGGTACGAGCAGTACTTC
-,TRBJ2-2,TRBV15,-,CATSNQGTGELFF,TGTGCCACCAGCAATCAGGGCACCGGGGAGCTGTTTTTT
-,TRBJ2-7,TRBV4-1,TRBD2,CASSQERMASGGVDGYEQYF,TGCGCCAGCAGCCAAGAAAGGATGGCTAGCGGGGGCGTGGATGGTTACGAGCAGTACTTC
-,TRBJ2-7,TRBV15,-,CATSLEGGVPYEQYF,TGTGCCACCAGCCTCGAGGGGGGGGTTCCCTACGAGCAGTACTTC
once,TRBJ2-5,TRBV2,TRBD2,CASSEGTRGTQYF,TGTGCCAGCAGTGAAGGGACTAGGGGGACCCAGTACTTC
few,TRBJ2-2,TRBV7-2,TRBD2,CASSFTSGSGGELFF,TGTGCCAGCAGCTTCACTAGCGGGAGTGGCGGGGAGCTGTTTTTT
-,TRBJ2-5,TRBV15,TRBD2,CATSGLAGAQETQYF,TGTGCCACCTCAGGACTAGCGGGGGCCCAAGAGACCCAGTACTTC
once,TRBJ2-1,TRBV19,TRBD2,CASNPSGRAYNEQFF,TGTGCCAGTAATCCTAGCGGGAGGGCTTACAATGAGCAGTTCTTC
few,TRBJ2-1,TRBV19,TRBD2,CASSIRWEAGGLGNEQFF,TGTGCCAGTAGTATCCGCTGGGAAGCGGGGGGTCTTGGCAATGAGCAGTTCTTC
-,TRBJ2-1,TRBV4-3,TRBD2,CASSQDLMGGYNEQFF,TGCGCCAGCAGCCAAGATTTGATGGGGGGGTACAATGAGCAGTTCTTC
-,TRBJ1-1,TRBV29-1,TRBD1,CSVAWDRNTEAFF,TGCAGCGTTGCCTGGGACAGGAACACTGAAGCTTTCTTT
once,TRBJ1-2,TRBV13,-,CASSLYNYGYTF,TGTGCCAGCAGCCTATATAACTATGGCTACACCTTC
few,TRBJ2-1,TRBV5-5,-,CASSLSSYNEQFF,TGTGCCAGCAGCCTTAGCTCCTACAATGAGCAGTTCTTC
-,TRBJ2-2,TRBV4-3,-,CASSQDIGTRVGELFF,TGCGCCAGCAGCCAAGATATTGGGACACGGGTCGGGGAGCTGTTTTTT
-,TRBJ1-6,TRBV18,-,CASSPGQGRSPLHF,TGTGCCAGCTCACCAGGGCAGGGCAGGTCACCCCTCCACTTT
-,TRBJ2-7,TRBV18,-,CASSPRHEQYF,TGTGCCAGCTCACCGAGGCACGAGCAGTACTTC
-,TRBJ1-2,TRBV4-3,-,CASSQDKSSGGGSSGYTF,TGCGCCAGCAGCCAAGATAAGTCTTCGGGGGGAGGAAGCTCCGGCTACACCTTC
-,TRBJ2-7,TRBV5-1,TRBD1,CASSLGDSRYEQYF,TGCGCCAGCAGCTTAGGGGACAGCAGATACGAGCAGTACTTC
-,TRBJ1-5,TRBV4-3,-,CASSQAGGNQPQHF,TGCGCCAGCAGCCAAGCAGGGGGCAATCAGCCCCAGCATTTT
-,TRBJ2-2,TRBV10-1,-,CASNVGRTNTGELFF,TGCGCCAGCAACGTCGGCAGGACAAACACCGGGGAGCTGTTTTTT
-,TRBJ2-3,TRBV29-1,TRBD2,CSVDAGGSTDTQYF,TGCAGCGTTGACGCGGGGGGTAGCACAGATACGCAGTATTTT
-,TRBJ2-2,TRBV9,-,CASTGLSNTGELFF,TGTGCCAGTACAGGATTGTCGAACACCGGGGAGCTGTTTTTT
-,TRBJ2-5,TRBV5-1,TRBD1,CASSWGTGSETQYF,TGCGCCAGCAGCTGGGGGACAGGGTCAGAGACCCAGTACTTC
-,TRBJ2-7,TRBV19,TRBD1,CASREGTGEYEQYF,TGTGCCAGTAGAGAGGGGACAGGGGAGTACGAGCAGTACTTC
-,TRBJ2-5,TRBV7-2,-,CASSLGGIEETQYF,TGTGCCAGCAGCTTAGGAGGGATAGAGGAGACCCAGTACTTC
-,TRBJ2-3,TRBV7-2,-,CASSLSIRGTQYF,TGTGCCAGCAGCTTGAGTATACGGGGTACGCAGTATTTT
-,TRBJ2-5,TRBV6-6,-,CASSYREEETQYF,TGTGCCAGCAGTTACAGGGAGGAGGAGACCCAGTACTTC
-,TRBJ2-2,TRBV4-3,-,CASSQEPGLNNKMNTGELFF,TGCGCCAGCAGCCAAGAGCCGGGACTCAACAACAAGATGAACACCGGGGAGCTGTTTTTT
-,TRBJ1-5,TRBV2,TRBD1,CASSGDRGNQPQHF,TGTGCCAGCAGTGGGGACAGGGGCAATCAGCCCCAGCATTTT
-,TRBJ1-4,TRBV7-6,-,CASSLGRGGLTNEKLFF,TGTGCCAGCAGCTTAGGTCGCGGGGGGTTAACTAATGAAAAACTGTTTTTT
-,TRBJ2-5,TRBV27,TRBD2,CASSTEAGGRETQYF,TGTGCCAGCAGTACCGAAGCGGGAGGGCGAGAGACCCAGTACTTC
-,TRBJ2-2,TRBV5-6,TRBD2,CASSLRGGGGNTGELFF,TGTGCCAGCAGCTTGCGTGGCGGGGGGGGGAACACCGGGGAGCTGTTTTTT
-,TRBJ2-7,TRBV13,-,CASSLGLGSYEQYF,TGTGCCAGCAGCTTGGGGCTGGGGTCCTACGAGCAGTACTTC
-,TRBJ1-1,TRBV30,-,CAWSLGLNTEAFF,TGTGCCTGGAGTCTGGGGCTGAACACTGAAGCTTTCTTT
-,TRBJ1-6,TRBV20-1,-,CSSNSPLHF,TGCAGTTCAAATTCACCCCTCCACTTT
-,TRBJ2-7,TRBV5-5,-,CASSLLEGRFSYEQYF,TGTGCCAGCAGCTTGTTGGAGGGCAGGTTTTCCTACGAGCAGTACTTC
-,TRBJ1-2,TRBV10-1,TRBD1,CASSESPGQRNYGYTF,TGCGCCAGCAGTGAGTCCCCGGGACAGCGAAACTATGGCTACACCTTC
-,TRBJ2-3,TRBV7-2,TRBD2,CASRTGGAEDTQYF,TGTGCCAGCAGGACCGGGGGGGCCGAAGATACGCAGTATTTT
-,TRBJ2-7,TRBV5-1,-,CASAPELPYEQYF,TGCGCCAGCGCCCCCGAGTTACCCTACGAGCAGTACTTC